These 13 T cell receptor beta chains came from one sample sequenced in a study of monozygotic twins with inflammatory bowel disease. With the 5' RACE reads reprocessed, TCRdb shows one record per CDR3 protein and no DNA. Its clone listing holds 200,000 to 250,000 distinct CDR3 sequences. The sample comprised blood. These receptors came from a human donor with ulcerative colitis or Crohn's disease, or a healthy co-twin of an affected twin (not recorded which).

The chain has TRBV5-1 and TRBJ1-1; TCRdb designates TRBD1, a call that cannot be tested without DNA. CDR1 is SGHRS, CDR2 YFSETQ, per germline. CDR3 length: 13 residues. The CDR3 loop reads CASSPWGTGDAFF.

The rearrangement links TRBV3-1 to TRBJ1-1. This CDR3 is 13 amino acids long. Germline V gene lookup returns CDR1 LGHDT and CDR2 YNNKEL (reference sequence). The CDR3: CASSLFGRTEAFF. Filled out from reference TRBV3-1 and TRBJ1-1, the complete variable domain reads DTAVSQTPKYLVTQMGNDKSIKCEQNLGHDTMYWYKQDSKKFLKIMFSYNNKELIINETVPNRFSPKSPDKAHLNLHINSLELGDSAVYFCASSLFGRTEAFFGQGTRLTVV.

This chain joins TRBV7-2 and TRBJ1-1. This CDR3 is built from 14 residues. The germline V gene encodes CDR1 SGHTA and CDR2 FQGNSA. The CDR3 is CASSLSGAYTEAFF. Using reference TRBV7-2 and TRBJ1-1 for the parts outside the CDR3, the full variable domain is GAGVSQSPSNKVTEKGKDVELRCDPISGHTALYWYRQSLGQGLEFLIYFQGNSAPDKSGLPSDRFSAERTGGSVSTLTIQRTQQEDSAVYLCASSLSGAYTEAFFGQGTRLTVV.

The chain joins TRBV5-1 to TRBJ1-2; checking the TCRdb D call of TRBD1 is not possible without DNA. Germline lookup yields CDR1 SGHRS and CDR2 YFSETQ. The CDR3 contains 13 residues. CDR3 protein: CASSPTGIDGYTF.

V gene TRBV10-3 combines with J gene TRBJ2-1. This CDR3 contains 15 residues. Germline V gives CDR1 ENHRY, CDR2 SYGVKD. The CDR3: CAISDGDPLYNEQFF.

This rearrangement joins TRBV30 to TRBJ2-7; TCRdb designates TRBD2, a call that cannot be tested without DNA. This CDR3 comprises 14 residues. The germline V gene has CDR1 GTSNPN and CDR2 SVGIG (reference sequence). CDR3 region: CAWMREGTTYEQYF.

The CDR3 is CASSVGGGGPEAFF. The gene calls are TRBV9 and TRBJ1-1; without DNA, the TCRdb call of TRBD1 cannot be checked. CDR1 and CDR2 (germline): SGDLS, YYNGEE. The CDR3 extends over 14 amino acids.

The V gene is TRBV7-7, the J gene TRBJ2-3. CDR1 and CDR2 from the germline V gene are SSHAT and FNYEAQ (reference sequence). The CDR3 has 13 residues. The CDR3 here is CASSRTATDTQYF.

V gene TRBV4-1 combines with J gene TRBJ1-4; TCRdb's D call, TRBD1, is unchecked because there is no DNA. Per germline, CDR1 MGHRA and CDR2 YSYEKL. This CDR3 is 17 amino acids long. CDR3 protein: CASSRKLRGPPGEKLFF.

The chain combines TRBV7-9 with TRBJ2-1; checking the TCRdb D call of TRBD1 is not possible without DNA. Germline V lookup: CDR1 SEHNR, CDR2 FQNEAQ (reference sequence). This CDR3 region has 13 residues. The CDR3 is CASSQQGYNEQFF.

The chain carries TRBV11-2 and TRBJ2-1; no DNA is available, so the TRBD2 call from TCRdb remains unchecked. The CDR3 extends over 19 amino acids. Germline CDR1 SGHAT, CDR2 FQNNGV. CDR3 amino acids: CASSLKVTSGRAVYNEQFF.

CDR3 amino acids: CASSLNRAPHYEQYF. This sequence joins TRBV28 and TRBJ2-7; TCRdb selects TRBD1, and the lack of DNA leaves this call unchecked. Germline loops: CDR1 MDHEN, CDR2 SYDVKM. CDR3 length equals 15 residues.

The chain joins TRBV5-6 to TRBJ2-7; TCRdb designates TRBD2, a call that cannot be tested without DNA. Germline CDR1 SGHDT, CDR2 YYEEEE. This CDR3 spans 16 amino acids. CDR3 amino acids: CASSYTYRDYPYEQYF. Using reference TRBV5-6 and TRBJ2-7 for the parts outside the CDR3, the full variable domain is DAGVTQSPTHLIKTRGQQVTLRCSPKSGHDTVSWYQQALGQGPQFIFQYYEEEERQRGNFPDRFSGHQFPNYSSELNVNALLLGDSALYLCASSYTYRDYPYEQYFGPGTRLTVT.